The text below deals with one T cell receptor beta chain. Its antigen remains unidentified. The V gene's germline CDR1 is SGHTA and CDR2 FQGNSA. The CDR3 totals 16 residues. The V gene end was trimmed by 1 base and the J gene end by 0 bases; junction bases not matched to a gene: 1. Cells were stimulated nonspecifically with anti-CD3/anti-CD28 magnetic beads. Sorting of responding CD4+ T cells relied on upregulated CD40 ligand together with CD69. Stimulated PBMCs had first been depleted of CD8+ T cells. The libraries were made with immunoSEQ version 4 in survey mode. Method: immunoSEQ multiplex PCR; TCRdb's copy keeps in-frame clones and lacks some. The repertoire holds 30,000 to 45,000 clones, with 87% as singletons. The sample originates from a study of persistence of HIV-infected CD4 T cells. Study-level results: TCRbeta richness was lower in CMV- and Gag-responding cells than in anti-CD3/anti-CD28-responding cells. Rare CMV-responding cells carrying HIV-1 proviruses were not analyzed separately for TCR.

The sample in question was CD4+ T cells sorted from PBMCs after roughly 17-hour stimulation, obtained from a patient who received antiretroviral therapy. The J gene is TRBJ2-7, the V gene TRBV7-2; 12 positions agree with TRBD2. The TCR originated in an adult man with HIV who was CMV-seropositive. This CDR3 reads CASSLGLAGASYEQYF. The CDR3 DNA reads TGTGCCAGCAGCTTAGGACTAGCGGGAGCCTCCTACGAGCAGTACTTC.